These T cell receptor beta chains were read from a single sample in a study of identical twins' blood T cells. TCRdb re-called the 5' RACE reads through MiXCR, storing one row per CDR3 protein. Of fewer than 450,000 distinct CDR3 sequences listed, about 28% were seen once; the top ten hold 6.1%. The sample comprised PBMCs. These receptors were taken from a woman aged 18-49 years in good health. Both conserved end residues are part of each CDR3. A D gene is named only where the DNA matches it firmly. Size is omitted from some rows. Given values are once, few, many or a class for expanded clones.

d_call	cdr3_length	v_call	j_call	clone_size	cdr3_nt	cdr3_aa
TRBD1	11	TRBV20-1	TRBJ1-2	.	TGCAGTGCTGTCCGACAGGGAATCTACACCTTC	CSAVRQGIYTF
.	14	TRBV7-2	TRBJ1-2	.	TGTGCCAGCAGCTTAGAGGGGATCTTCTATGGCTACACCTTC	CASSLEGIFYGYTF
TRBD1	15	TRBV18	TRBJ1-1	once	TGTGCCAGCTCACCATCAGGACAGGGGGCAAATGAAGCTTTCTTT	CASSPSGQGANEAFF
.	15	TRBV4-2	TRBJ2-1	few	TGTGCCAGCAGCCCCGACAGGGAGGTCCACAATGAGCAGTTCTTC	CASSPDREVHNEQFF
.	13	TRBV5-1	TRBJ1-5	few	TGCGCCAGCAGAATACAGCCTACGGGACCCCAGCATTTT	CASRIQPTGPQHF
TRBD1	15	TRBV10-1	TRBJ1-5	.	TGCGCCAGCAGTCCAGCGGGACAGGGGTATCAGCCCCAGCATTTT	CASSPAGQGYQPQHF
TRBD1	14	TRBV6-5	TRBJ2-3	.	TGTGCCAGCAGTACAGGACAGGGCACAGATACGCAGTATTTT	CASSTGQGTDTQYF
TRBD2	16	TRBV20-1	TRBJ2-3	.	TGCAGTGCTAGAGATCGGCTAGCGGGAGGGTTGCATACGCAGTATTTT	CSARDRLAGGLHTQYF
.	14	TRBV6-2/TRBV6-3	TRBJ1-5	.	TGTGCCAGCAGTTCGGACAGAGTTAATCAGCCCCAGCATTTT	CASSSDRVNQPQHF
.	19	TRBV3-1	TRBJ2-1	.	TGTGCCAGCAGCCAAGGCGAGCGGGCTAAAGGGGTCTCCTACAATGAGCAGTTCTTC	CASSQGERAKGVSYNEQFF
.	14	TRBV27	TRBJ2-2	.	TGTGCCAGCGGGCCAGACACGAACACCGGGGAGCTGTTTTTT	CASGPDTNTGELFF
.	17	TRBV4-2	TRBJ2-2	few	TGTGCCAGCAGCCAAGGCGACTGGACTGCGAACACCGGGGAGCTGTTTTTT	CASSQGDWTANTGELFF
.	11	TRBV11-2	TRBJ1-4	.	TGTGCCAGCAGCTTTGCGGGAAAACTGTTTTTT	CASSFAGKLFF
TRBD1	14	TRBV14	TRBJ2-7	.	TGTGCCAGCAGCGCCCGGGACAGGGCCTACGAGCAGTACTTC	CASSARDRAYEQYF
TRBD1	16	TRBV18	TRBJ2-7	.	TGTGCCAGCTCAGACAGGGGGGGGCCTAAGTACGACGAGCAGTACTTC	CASSDRGGPKYDEQYF
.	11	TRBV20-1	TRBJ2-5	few	TGCAGTGCCGTTTATCGGGAGACCCAGTACTTC	CSAVYRETQYF
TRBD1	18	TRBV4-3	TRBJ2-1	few	TGCGCCAGCAGCCAGCTCCGACGGGACAGAAGCTCCTACAATGAGCAGTTCTTC	CASSQLRRDRSSYNEQFF
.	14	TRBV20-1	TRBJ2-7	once	TGCAGTGCTAGAACCGACAGTTCCTCCTACGAGCAGTACTTC	CSARTDSSSYEQYF
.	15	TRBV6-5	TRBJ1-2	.	TGTGCCAGCAGTTACGATTACCGGACGATGGGGGGCTACACCTTC	CASSYDYRTMGGYTF
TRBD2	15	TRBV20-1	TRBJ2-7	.	TGCAGTGCTAGAGATCGGAGACTAGCGAGCTACGAGCAGTACTTC	CSARDRRLASYEQYF
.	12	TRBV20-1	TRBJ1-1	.	TGCAGGGCTCTTTCAGGGGACACTGAAGCTTTCTTT	CRALSGDTEAFF
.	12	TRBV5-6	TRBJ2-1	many	TGTGCCAGCAGCTTGGCAGACAATGAGCAGTTCTTC	CASSLADNEQFF
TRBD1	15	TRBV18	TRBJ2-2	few	TGTGCCAGCTCACAGAGACAGGGAGACACCGGGGAGCTGTTTTTT	CASSQRQGDTGELFF
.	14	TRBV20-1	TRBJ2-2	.	TGCAGTTCTTCACCAGCGGGTATCACCGGGGAGCTGTTTTTT	CSSSPAGITGELFF
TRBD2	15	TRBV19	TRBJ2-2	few	TGTGCCAGCACAAGAGGCCTAGCGGGCGCAGGGGAGCTGTTTTTT	CASTRGLAGAGELFF
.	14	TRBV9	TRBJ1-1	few	TGTGCCAGCAGCGTAGACTCTGTACTCGGTGGAGCTTTCTTT	CASSVDSVLGGAFF
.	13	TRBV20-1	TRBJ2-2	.	TGCAGTGCTAGTCCCAACTACCCCGGGGAGCTGTTTTTT	CSASPNYPGELFF
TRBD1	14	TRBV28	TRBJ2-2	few	TGTGCCAGCAGGGGACAGGGGAGAGCCGGGGAGCTGTTTTTT	CASRGQGRAGELFF
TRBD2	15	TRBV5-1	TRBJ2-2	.	TGCGCCAGCAGCCCCGGGGTAGCGGGAACCGGGGAGCTGTTTTTT	CASSPGVAGTGELFF
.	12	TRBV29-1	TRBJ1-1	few	TGCAGCGTTGGTCGGAGTAACACTGAAGCTTTCTTT	CSVGRSNTEAFF
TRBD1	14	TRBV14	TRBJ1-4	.	TGTGCCAGCAGCCTGACAGGGGATGGGGAAAAACTGTTTTTT	CASSLTGDGEKLFF
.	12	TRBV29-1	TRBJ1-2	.	TGCAGCGTTGAAGCGGGGAATCTAGGCTACACCTTC	CSVEAGNLGYTF
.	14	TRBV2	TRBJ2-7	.	TGTGCCAGCAGTGAAGGGCGGGACTCCTACGAGCAGTACTTC	CASSEGRDSYEQYF
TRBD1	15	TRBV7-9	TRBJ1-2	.	TGTGCCAGCAGCCTCCAAACCCAGGGGGCTTATGGCTACACCTTC	CASSLQTQGAYGYTF
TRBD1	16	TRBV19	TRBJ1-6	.	TGTGCCAGTAGTATCAAGCACAGGGGAAGGGCTTTGCCCCTCCACTTT	CASSIKHRGRALPLHF
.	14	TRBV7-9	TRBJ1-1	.	TGTGCCACCATTTCGACAATTTCTAACACTGAAGCTTTCTTT	CATISTISNTEAFF
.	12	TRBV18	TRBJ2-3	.	TGTGCCAGCTCAACAACATCAGATACGCAGTATTTT	CASSTTSDTQYF
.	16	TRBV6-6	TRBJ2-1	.	TGTGCCAGCAGTCCCCTTCCGGGCGCTTCCTACAATGAGCAGTTCTTC	CASSPLPGASYNEQFF
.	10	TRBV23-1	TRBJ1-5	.	TGCGCCAGCTCGACTTCGCCCCAGCATTTT	CASSTSPQHF
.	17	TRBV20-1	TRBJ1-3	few	TGCAGTGCTCCCCACCCTAGGACAGCTGACTCTGGAAACACCATATATTTT	CSAPHPRTADSGNTIYF
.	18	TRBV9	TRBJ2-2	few	TGTGCCAGCAGTGGGCCCTTGGCGGACAAGGCGAACACCGGGGAGCTGTTTTTT	CASSGPLADKANTGELFF
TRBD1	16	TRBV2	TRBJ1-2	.	TGTGCCAGCACCGCTCCGGGACAGGCCTTTGGGGGCGGCTACACCTTC	CASTAPGQAFGGGYTF
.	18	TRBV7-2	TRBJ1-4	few	TGTGCCAGCAGCTTATCAATCCCAGGACAAGGGCTGGGTGAAAAACTGTTTTTT	CASSLSIPGQGLGEKLFF
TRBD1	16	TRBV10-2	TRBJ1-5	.	TGCGCCAGCAGTGACCCTAGACAGGGAGGGGGTCAGCCCCAGCATTTT	CASSDPRQGGGQPQHF
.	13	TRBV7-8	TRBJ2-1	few	TGTGCCAGCAGCTTGACGACTATTAATGAGCAGTTCTTC	CASSLTTINEQFF
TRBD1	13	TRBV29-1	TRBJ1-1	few	TGCAGCTTGGGGAGACAGGGGGAGATTCAAGCTTTCTTT	CSLGRQGEIQAFF
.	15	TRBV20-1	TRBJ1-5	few	TGCAGTGCTCAGTGGACGGTCAATAGCAATCAGCCCCAGCATTTT	CSAQWTVNSNQPQHF
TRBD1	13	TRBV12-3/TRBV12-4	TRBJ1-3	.	TGTGCCAGCAGCCCGGGACAGGGGATAACCATATATTTT	CASSPGQGITIYF
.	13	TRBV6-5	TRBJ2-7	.	TGTGCCAGCAGTTACTCTGCGGCCTCCGAGCAGTACTTC	CASSYSAASEQYF
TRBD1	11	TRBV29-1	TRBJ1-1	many	TGCAGCGTTGGGGACAGGGGGGAAGCTTTCTTT	CSVGDRGEAFF
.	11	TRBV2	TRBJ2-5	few	TGTGCCAGCAGTGAATTGGGGACCCAGTACTTC	CASSELGTQYF
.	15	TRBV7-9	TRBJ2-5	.	TGTGCCAGTAGCTCCCTATACAGGGCTCAAGAGACCCAGTACTTC	CASSSLYRAQETQYF
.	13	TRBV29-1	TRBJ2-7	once	TGCAGCGTTGTGGTTAGCGGCACCTACGAGCAGTACTTC	CSVVVSGTYEQYF
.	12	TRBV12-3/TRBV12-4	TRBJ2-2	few	TGTGCCAGCAGAGCTTTGACCGGGGAGCTGTTTTTT	CASRALTGELFF
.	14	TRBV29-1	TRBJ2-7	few	TGCAGCGTTGACCTTGGGTATGGGGGTCGCGAGCAGTACTTC	CSVDLGYGGREQYF